This T cell receptor (beta chain) was obtained from a study of T cells after yellow fever vaccination. Study details: In the case of low-cell-number fractions, SMART-Seq v4 Ultra Low Input was used for preparation. Study-level results: Subsequent to the booster, the majority of primary-vaccination clones reappeared (approximately 95% CD4, 85% to 90% CD8).

A universal primer site and UMIs were added as TCR cDNA was made by 5'RACE template switching. TCRdb reprocessed the 5' RACE reads with MiXCR, giving one entry per CDR3 protein. The sample has hundreds of thousands of distinct CDR3 sequences, approximately 8% seen once. The CDR3 is 15 amino acids. Looked up from germline, CDR1 is SGHDN and CDR2 is FVKESK. V was shortened by 1 base and J by 0 bases, with 6 bases between the two germline ends. This clonotype was seen a few times. Its antigen remains unidentified. This rearrangement joins TRBV14 to TRBJ2-2; D gene ambiguous. The material sequenced was PBMCs, taken around 45 days after the first yellow fever vaccination. The receptor was derived from a man younger than 30 who received the YFV17D yellow fever vaccine. CDR3 protein: CASSQVPTNTGELFF. Written as DNA, the CDR3 is TGTGCCAGCAGCCAAGTCCCCACGAACACCGGGGAGCTGTTTTTT.